This T cell receptor (beta chain) stems from a study of siplizumab effects on memory and regulatory T cells (dated by TCRdb to about 2019). Study-level background: The study examined how the anti-CD2 antibody siplizumab affects alloreactive T-cell subsets in allogeneic mixed lymphocyte reactions built from human PBMCs. The paper as a whole reports these results and caveats: Siplizumab significantly reduced the cumulative frequency of alloreactive sequences traceable to unstimulated CD4+ memory T cells. Whether proliferating Tregs from siplizumab cultures actually had suppressive function was not functionally confirmed. Greater diversity appeared to be present in unstimulated naive T cells than in memory T cells, and a substantial contribution to the alloresponse seemed to be made by naive cells. Among mappable alloreactive CD4+ clones, the Treg-derived fraction averaged approximately 63% with siplizumab versus approximately 27% in control reactions. Because sequences below about 10^-5 frequency were poorly captured, only a minor fraction of alloreactive clones could be mapped to unstimulated subsets. About 80-97% of proliferating CD4+ or CD8+ clones could not be given a naive or memory phenotype.

Libraries came from the immunoSEQ multiplex PCR assay. The deep sequencing platform assayed 80,000 to 100,000 TCR templates per sample. Genomic DNA extracted from sorted T cells was the material used for TCRbeta CDR3 sequencing. The source study handled its data this way. The R programming language was used for clonal analysis of TCRbeta CDR3 data. Comparing unstimulated samples against CFSE-low samples taken after the reaction was how alloreactive CD4+ and CD8+ clones were defined. By matching sequences to the repertoires of sorted unstimulated Treg and non-Treg cells, each alloreactive CD4+ clone was assigned a regulatory or non-regulatory origin. In TCRdb, the immuneACCESS table is reduced to in-frame sequences with V and J assigned. These tables do not hold every clone; where another copy was compared, an unresolved V gene accounts for under half, and the others remain unexplained. V and J calls and clone size come straight from that table; D and trimming were deduced from the DNA. The sample table shows about 85,000 clones, and 85% to 95% are seen once. Clones ranked in the top ten supply about a fifth of the sample.

Remarks on this clone: Its antigen remains undetermined. No qualities accompany the bases; no much larger clone lies one base away.

Sorted unstimulated T cells and proliferating T cells recovered from mixed lymphocyte reactions were subjected to TCRbeta CDR3 sequencing. Fresh whole blood from approximately 9 HLA-typed healthy donors was used to isolate PBMCs. The TCR was taken from a human donor in good health. The sequenced material came from CD8+ T cells sorted from blood.

Here is the DNA: TGTGCCAGCAGCTTTACTCCCGGAACCTACGAGCAGTACTTC. Its protein reads: CASSFTPGTYEQYF. Rearrangement joined TRBV7-2 to TRBJ2-7; the D gene cannot be resolved reliably. The CDR3 spans 14 residues, from the cysteine through the phenylalanine. Here the CDR3 DNA is all that survives: 42 bases in frame from base 1. V loses 3 bases of germline sequence and J loses 2 bases, and the interval between the two ends is 11 bases. CDR1 and CDR2, looked up from the germline V gene, are SGHTA and FQGNSA. The full variable domain, with segments outside the CDR3 supplied by the reference TRBV7-2 and TRBJ2-7 proteins, appears as GAGVSQSPSNKVTEKGKDVELRCDPISGHTALYWYRQSLGQGLEFLIYFQGNSAPDKSGLPSDRFSAERTGGSVSTLTIQRTQQEDSAVYLCASSFTPGTYEQYFGPGTRLTVT.